This record covers a single T cell receptor beta chain. The time point is: after dendritic cell vaccination, including at tumor progression/relapse. Before vaccination, two weeks after the third vaccination, and at progression, PBMC were collected. This CDR3 spans 16 amino acids. Deletions cut 0 bases from V and 1 base from J, with 12 bases between. Germline assignment: CDR1 MGHRA and CDR2 YSYEKL. This sample was included in a study of glioma-infiltrating T cells after dendritic cell vaccination. The overall study: Patients had newly diagnosed or recurrent glioblastoma and received dendritic cell vaccines.

The immunoSEQ assay amplified TCRB CDR3 from up to roughly 2 ug DNA. Primers: 60 V beta forward and 13 J beta reverse. The repertoire was sequenced with immunoSEQ multiplex PCR; TCRdb's copy has only in-frame clones and lacks some. The sample yields tens of thousands of clones, about four fifths seen once. The J gene is TRBJ2-5, the V gene TRBV4-1; tentatively, D is TRBD1 (6 bases). This clonotype was sampled from a human donor with glioblastoma. Sequencing used blood, obtained after dendritic cell vaccination. CDR3 coding DNA: TGCGCCAGCAGCCAAGACAGGGGACACCGCCAAGAGACCCAGTACTTC. It codes for CASSQDRGHRQETQYF.